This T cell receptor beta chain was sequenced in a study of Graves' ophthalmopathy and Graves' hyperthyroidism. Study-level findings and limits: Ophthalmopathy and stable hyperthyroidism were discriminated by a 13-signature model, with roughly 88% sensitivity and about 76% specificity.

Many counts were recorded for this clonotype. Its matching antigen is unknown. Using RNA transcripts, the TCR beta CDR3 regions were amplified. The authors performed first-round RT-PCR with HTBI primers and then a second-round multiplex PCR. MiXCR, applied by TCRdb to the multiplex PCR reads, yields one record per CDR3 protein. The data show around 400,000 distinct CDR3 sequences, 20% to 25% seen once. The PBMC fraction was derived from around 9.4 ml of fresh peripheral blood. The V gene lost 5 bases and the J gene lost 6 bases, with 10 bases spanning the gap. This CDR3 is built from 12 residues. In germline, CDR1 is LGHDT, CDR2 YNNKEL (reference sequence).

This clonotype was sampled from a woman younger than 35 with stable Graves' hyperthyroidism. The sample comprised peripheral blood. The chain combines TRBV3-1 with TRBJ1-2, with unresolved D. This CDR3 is CASSGFGNGYTF. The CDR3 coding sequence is TGTGCCAGCAGCGGTTTCGGAAATGGCTACACCTTC.